The clone carrying this T cell receptor beta chain was picked up a small number of times. What it binds is unknown. These data belong to a study of T cell responses to AZD1222 COVID-19 vaccine. General study points: Vaccine-related CD4 TCRs covered spike, predominating at 160-218 and 743-854. Repertoire sampling was restricted to post-peak T cell response timepoints. The study identified only 6 or 7 AZD1222 recipients as seropositive at baseline.

Some clones are missing from TCRdb's copy, which holds only in-frame ones; the method was immunoSEQ multiplex PCR. The data hold about 130,000 clones, with 80% to 90% observed a single time. Trimming left V 2 bases short and J 10 bases short, with 9 bases between. CDR3 length: 13 amino acids. This receptor was identified in an adult in good health. The chain carries TRBV12-3 or TRBV12-4 and TRBJ1-6, with D possibly TRBD1 on 6 matching bases. Sequences were derived from peripheral blood, sampled on day 0 of AZD1222 vaccination. As DNA, the CDR3 is TGTGCCAGCAGTTTACTACAGGGATCACCCCTCCACTTT. Translating gives CASSLLQGSPLHF.